The clone carrying this T cell receptor beta chain was picked up many times. The entire patient cohort was treatment-naive prior to thyroid surgery. These data originate in a study of metastatic and nonmetastatic thyroid tumors. The wider study: The authors compared repertoires across blood and tumor or nodule tissue from malignant and benign thyroid patients.

This CDR3 contains 15 residues. Trimming stripped 6 bases from V and 0 bases from J, with 15 bases between. Germline CDR1 is DFQATT and CDR2 is SNEGSKA (reference sequence). TCRdb re-called clones from the PCR reads using MiXCR. This table holds tens of thousands of clones, less than 25% found once. This chain connects TRBV20-1 to TRBJ1-3, with D possibly TRBD1 on 5 matching bases. Sequencing used blood. The TCR sequence derives from a male donor with papillary thyroid cancer or a benign thyroid nodule (not recorded which). Some clones in this sample may be carry-over from other donors' samples. CDR3 protein: CSARREGRSGNTIYF. The CDR3 coding sequence is TGCAGTGCCCGCCGGGAGGGGCGCTCTGGAAACACCATATATTTT.